These 24 T cell receptor beta chains share one sample of origin, sequenced in a study of blood T cells in healthy people across ages. Together with a sample-barcoded 5' primer, a J-beta primer mix was included in a second PCR lasting about 7 to 11 cycles. Each CDR3 protein gets one entry after TCRdb re-called the 5' RACE reads with MiXCR. Of about 970,000 distinct CDR3 sequences in the sample, about 53% were seen once. Sequencing used blood. All receptors come from a woman in her sixties or seventies in good health.

The gene calls are TRBV6-6 and TRBJ2-3; D call uncertain. The CDR3 sequence is 13 residues long. Per the germline V gene, CDR1 is MNHNY and CDR2 is SVGAGI (reference sequence). The V end was cut by 5 bases, the J end by 3 bases, with 9 bases between. The CDR3 protein is CASSKTATDTQYF. CDR3 coding DNA: TGTGCCAGCAGTAAAACGGCTACAGATACGCAGTATTTT.

The chain uses TRBV20-1 and TRBJ1-1, with TRBD1 as a possible D gene (5 bases). The germline V and J ends were trimmed by 6 bases and 10 bases, with 18 bases remaining between them. The CDR3 covers 12 residues. Germline V gene lookup returns CDR1 DFQATT and CDR2 SNEGSKA (reference sequence). CDR3 coding DNA: TGCAGTGCCAACGTGGGGACCAGTAGAGCTTTCTTT. The encoded protein is CSANVGTSRAFF.

The chain couples TRBV11-3 to TRBJ1-3; D not certain. The CDR3 totals 15 residues. Trimming removed 2 bases from V and 0 bases from J, with 8 bases in between. Per the germline V gene, CDR1 is SGHNT and CDR2 is YENEEA. CDR3 DNA: TGTGCCAGCAGCTTATCCCCCGGCTCTGGAAACACCATATATTTT. It specifies CASSLSPGSGNTIYF.

The chain carries TRBV5-1 and TRBJ1-1; TRBD1 matches 12 bases. The CDR3 is 16 residues long. Germline lookup yields CDR1 SGHRS and CDR2 YFSETQ. Germline trimming cut 4 bases from V and 10 bases from J; bases unmatched to any gene: 14. The CDR3 DNA reads TGCGCCAGCAGCACATCCCCCGGGACAGGGGGCCTTGTAGCTTTCTTT. Residues: CASSTSPGTGGLVAFF.

This chain links TRBV12-3 or TRBV12-4 with TRBJ1-4; a weak D match, TRBD1 (5 bases). Between the trimmed V and J ends, which lost 7 bases and 4 bases, there was a span of 13 bases. The CDR3 is made up of 14 amino acids. In DNA, the CDR3 is TGTGCCAGCACCGCCGGGACCTATAATGAAAAACTGTTTTTT. It encodes CASTAGTYNEKLFF.

This chain links TRBV7-2 with TRBJ2-7; 10 bases are shared with TRBD1. The CDR3 is 15 amino acids. The germline V gene has CDR1 SGHTA and CDR2 FQGNSA. The J segment lost 3 bases and the V segment lost 3 bases, leaving 5 bases of the junction unmatched. CDR3 sequence reads: CASSLLGTGDYEQYF. The CDR3 nucleotides are TGTGCCAGCAGCTTGCTCGGGACAGGGGACTACGAGCAGTACTTC.

The sample holds many counts of this clonotype. The rearrangement uses TRBV6-1 and TRBJ2-7; TRBD1 or TRBD2 may be the D gene (5 bases each). Germline CDR1 reads MNHNS; CDR2 reads SASEGT. The V end was cut by 6 bases, the J end by 3 bases, with 33 bases between. This CDR3 spans 20 amino acids. The DNA for the CDR3 is TGTGCCAGCAGGCAGGCGAGGGGTCTTAGCGACAATCGAATCGGCTACGAGCAGTACTTC. It specifies CASRQARGLSDNRIGYEQYF.

The V gene is TRBV12-3 or TRBV12-4, the J gene TRBJ1-5; 7 bases line up with TRBD1. CDR3 length: 15 amino acids. With V trimmed by 3 bases and J by 9 bases, 11 bases remained unmatched. CDR3 amino acids: CASSFGRQGPGPQHF. In nucleotides, the CDR3 is TGTGCCAGCAGTTTCGGGAGACAGGGCCCAGGGCCCCAGCATTTT.

The V and J genes are TRBV20-1 and TRBJ2-4; the D gene is possibly TRBD2 (6 bases). This CDR3 is 15 amino acids long. Trimming shortened V by 7 bases and J by 0 bases, and 16 bases separated the two germline ends. Germline CDR1 and CDR2: DFQATT and SNEGSKA (reference sequence). The CDR3 is CSGTLLALAKNIQYF. CDR3 DNA sequence: TGCAGTGGGACGTTACTAGCCCTAGCCAAAAACATTCAGTACTTC.

The gene calls are TRBV27 and TRBJ1-1; D gene ambiguous. Germline V gene sequence: CDR1 MNHEY, CDR2 SMNVEV (reference sequence). Between the trimmed V and J ends, which lost 1 base and 13 bases, there was a span of 7 bases. The CDR3 sequence is 10 residues long. DNA for the CDR3: TGTGCCAGCAGTTTATACAAGGTTTTCTTT. Amino acid sequence: CASSLYKVFF.

This clonotype was seen a few times. This sequence joins TRBV5-1 and TRBJ2-7; D is possibly TRBD2 (6 bases). Germline CDR1 reads SGHRS; CDR2 reads YFSETQ. The ends were cut back, 1 base at V and 3 bases at J, with 11 bases in the middle. There are 14 residues in the CDR3. CDR3 sequence reads: CASSLPSGVYEQYF. The CDR3 coding sequence is TGCGCCAGCAGCTTGCCATCGGGAGTCTACGAGCAGTACTTC.

The V and J genes are TRBV12-3 or TRBV12-4 and TRBJ2-1; no clear D. The CDR3 has 13 residues. V lost 8 bases to trimming and J lost 7 bases, with 15 bases between them. CDR3 residues: CASGDWGGNEQFF. The DNA of the CDR3 is TGTGCCAGCGGCGACTGGGGTGGTAATGAGCAGTTCTTC.

The rearrangement links TRBV9 to TRBJ2-3; unclear D gene. V dropped 0 bases and J dropped 3 bases, with 20 bases sitting between them. The length of the CDR3 is 18 residues. Germline assignment: CDR1 SGDLS and CDR2 YYNGEE. CDR3 bases: TGTGCCAGCAGCGTAGCGGTAGGAAAGGGCGTTGAGACAGATACGCAGTATTTT. Translating gives CASSVAVGKGVETDTQYF.

This clonotype was found a few times. This chain joins TRBV24-1 and TRBJ2-5; D is perhaps TRBD1 (7 bases). The CDR3 runs to 14 residues. CDR1 and CDR2 (germline): KGHDR, SFDVKD. The V end was cut by 4 bases, the J end by 4 bases, with 12 bases between. DNA of the CDR3: TGTGCCACCAGTGAGACAGGGACTCGAGAGACCCAGTACTTC. Its translation: CATSETGTRETQYF.

This clonotype was observed a handful of times. This chain uses TRBV2 with TRBJ2-7; 7 bases match TRBD2. CDR3 size: 15 residues. V lost 3 bases to trimming and J lost 2 bases; unmatched junction nucleotides: 7. Per the germline V gene, CDR1 is SNHLY and CDR2 is FYNNEI. CDR3 DNA: TGTGCCAGCAGTGACTGGGGGGGGATAACCTACGAGCAGTACTTC. Translated, it gives CASSDWGGITYEQYF.

The chain joins TRBV25-1 to TRBJ1-4; 8 bases match TRBD1. V was pared by 4 bases and J by 12 bases, with 13 bases of the junction left unmatched. This CDR3 has 15 amino acids. Germline lookup yields CDR1 MGHDK and CDR2 SYGVNS. In nucleotides, the CDR3 is TGTGCCAGCAGTGCTACAGGGGGTCGCTTGTATGAACTGTTTTTT. It is translated as CASSATGGRLYELFF. The entire variable domain, with the rest obtained from reference TRBV25-1 and TRBJ1-4, is as follows: EADIYQTPRYLVIGTGKKITLECSQTMGHDKMYWYQQDPGMELHLIHYSYGVNSTEKGDLSSESTVSRIRTEHFPLTLESARPSHTSQYLCASSATGGRLYELFFGSGTQLSVL.

A few counts support this clonotype. V usage is TRBV29-1 and J usage is TRBJ1-4; D unclear. Trimming stripped 6 bases from V and 4 bases from J, with 12 bases between. From germline, CDR1 is SQVTM and CDR2 ANQGSEA. There are 13 residues in the CDR3. The CDR3 DNA reads TGCAGCGTCAATGGTCAGGATAATGAAAAACTGTTTTTT. Residues: CSVNGQDNEKLFF. Full variable domain (rest looked up from reference TRBV29-1 and TRBJ1-4): SAVISQKPSRDICQRGTSLTIQCQVDSQVTMMFWYRQQPGQSLTLIATANQGSEATYESGFVIDKFPISRPNLTFSTLTVSNMSPEDSSIYLCSVNGQDNEKLFFGSGTQLSVL.

This clonotype has a handful of counts. The chain links TRBV18 to TRBJ1-5, with a weak D call TRBD1 (5 bases). This CDR3 has 16 amino acids. Germline V gene sequence: CDR1 KGHSH, CDR2 LQKENI. V was trimmed by 3 bases and J by 5 bases, leaving 17 bases between them. The chain's CDR3 is CASSPKSGRDHQPQHF. In DNA form, the CDR3 reads TGTGCCAGCTCACCTAAATCTGGCAGGGACCATCAGCCCCAGCATTTT.

This clonotype was found a few times. The chain combines TRBV20-1 with TRBJ1-2; 7 bases map to TRBD1. The germline gives CDR1 DFQATT, CDR2 SNEGSKA (reference sequence). V lost 4 bases and J lost 7; bases outside the gene matches: 15. This CDR3 comprises 15 residues. CDR3: CSATGFVGTGAGYTF. CDR3 DNA: TGCAGTGCTACAGGATTCGTGGGAACAGGGGCTGGCTACACCTTC.

V is TRBV20-1 and J is TRBJ1-2, with D unresolved. Germline assignment: CDR1 DFQATT and CDR2 SNEGSKA (reference sequence). The length of the CDR3 is 13 residues. The ends were cut back, 6 bases at V and 0 bases at J, with 11 bases in the middle. The CDR3: CSANKLTNYGYTF. CDR3 bases: TGCAGTGCAAACAAGTTAACTAACTATGGCTACACCTTC.

As regards this clonotype: A much more abundant neighbour one base away suggests this may be a read error. This sequence joins TRBV6-1 and TRBJ2-5; TRBD1 matches 8 bases. Germline V gives CDR1 MNHNS, CDR2 SASEGT. CDR3 length: 13 residues. After removal of 6 bases from V and 1 base from J, the junction contained 1 base not matched to a gene. In DNA, the CDR3 is TGTGCCAGCAGGACAGGGGCCCAAGAGACCCAGTACTTC. This gives the protein CASRTGAQETQYF.

This clonotype was detected only a few times. This chain uses TRBV5-1 with TRBJ2-1, with D possibly TRBD1 on 6 matching bases. This CDR3 has 17 amino acids. Trimming removed 2 bases from V and 6 bases from J, with 21 bases in between. Germline CDR1 and CDR2: SGHRS and YFSETQ. The CDR3 here is CASSLLPGGASGNEQFF. CDR3 nucleotides: TGCGCCAGCAGCTTACTACCTGGGGGCGCCAGTGGCAATGAGCAGTTCTTC.

This clonotype came up once. The chain joins TRBV9 to TRBJ1-2, with D uncertain. V was shortened by 3 bases and J by 7 bases, with 22 bases between the two germline ends. Germline-derived CDR1 and CDR2 are SGDLS and YYNGEE. The CDR3 extends over 16 amino acids. In DNA, the CDR3 is TGTGCCAGCAGCGGCGGCCCAACAGAGGCCCAGGCTGGCTACACCTTC. Protein sequence: CASSGGPTEAQAGYTF.

The genes are TRBV7-2 and TRBJ1-2; possible D gene TRBD1, 5 bases. The germline CDR1 and CDR2 sequences are SGHTA and FQGNSA. This CDR3 has 12 amino acids. V was trimmed by 3 bases and J by 7 bases, leaving 9 bases between them. CDR3 sequence (DNA): TGTGCCAGCAGCTTTTCTAGGGGTGGCTACACCTTC. Encoded protein: CASSFSRGGYTF.